This T cell receptor beta chain was obtained from a study of PD-1 blockade in classical Hodgkin lymphoma. Sequencing used immunoSEQ multiplex PCR; TCRdb keeps in-frame clones, though not all of them. Of nearly 25,000 clones in the sample, roughly two thirds were seen once. Exposure to brentuximab vedotin varied, and each patient had relapsed following autologous stem cell transplantation. Best outcomes ranged across complete response, partial response and progressive disease. As for this clone: What it recognizes is unknown.

Germline CDR1 is MDHEN and CDR2 is SYDVKM. The V and J ends lost 5 bases and 2 bases respectively, with 17 bases between them. The CDR3 totals 16 residues. The study, taken as a whole, reports: Significantly greater TCR diversity emerged by C4D1 in CD4+ cells but not CD8+ cells.

The chain joins TRBV28 to TRBJ2-3, with no clear D. This sample comprised peripheral blood mononuclear cells (PBMCs), obtained at baseline. The source is a human donor with classical Hodgkin lymphoma. CDR3 in DNA: TGTGCCAGCAGTCCGGGTATTAGAAATATCACAGATACGCAGTATTTT. Translated: CASSPGIRNITDTQYF.